Below, 9 T cell receptor beta chains from the same sample are listed, as sequenced in a study of patients and donors after allogeneic stem cell transplantation. MiXCR, run by TCRdb on the RT-PCR reads, gives a single entry per CDR3 protein. The sample includes 28,000 or so distinct CDR3 sequences, almost 7% of them seen just once. Material: blood, either unsorted or a sorted T cell fraction (not recorded which). Source of these receptors: a human donor who was either an allogeneic HSCT recipient or a stem cell or donor lymphocyte infusion donor (not recorded which). It is not recorded whose cells these are; they may come from a transplant donor.

At least ten counts were recorded for this clonotype. This chain connects TRBV15 to TRBJ1-2, with D unresolved. There are 14 residues in the CDR3. V was clipped by 0 bases and J by 4 bases, with 9 bases between them. CDR1 and CDR2 from the germline V gene are LNHNV and YYDKDF (reference sequence). The CDR3 sequence is CATSREVGIYGYTF. The CDR3 DNA follows: TGTGCCACCAGCAGAGAGGTGGGGATCTATGGCTACACCTTC.

In this sample, this clonotype turned up many times. The chain recombines TRBV12-3 or TRBV12-4 with TRBJ1-1; D gene unclear. Between the trimmed V and J ends, which lost 3 bases and 3 bases, there was a span of 8 bases. The CDR3 runs 13 residues. CDR3 amino acids: CASSFVEDTEAFF. In DNA form, the CDR3 reads TGTGCCAGCAGTTTCGTGGAAGACACTGAAGCTTTCTTT.

The sample holds many counts of this clonotype. The rearrangement links TRBV29-1 to TRBJ2-3; TRBD1 matches at 8 bases. Germline CDR1 SQVTM, CDR2 ANQGSEA. CDR3 length: 15 residues. V gave up 1 base and J gave up 6 bases; unmatched junction bases: 9. The CDR3 is CSVEGGDRGVDTQYF. The CDR3 DNA sequence: TGCAGCGTTGAAGGAGGAGACAGGGGAGTGGATACGCAGTATTTT.

This clonotype was counted at least ten times. The chain is built from TRBV6-6 and TRBJ1-5; a weak D match, TRBD1 (5 bases). Germline values: CDR1 MNHNY, CDR2 SVGAGI (reference sequence). The germline V and J ends were trimmed by 7 bases and 0 bases, with 10 bases remaining between them. The CDR3 is made up of 14 amino acids. Written as DNA, the CDR3 is TGTGCCAGCAATCCGGGGGGTAGCAATCAGCCCCAGCATTTT. Translating it yields CASNPGGSNQPQHF.

In its sample, this clonotype was seen many times. The genes are TRBV6-2 or TRBV6-3 and TRBJ2-1; a possible D gene is TRBD2 (6 bases). The V gene lost 0 bases and the J gene lost 7 bases, with 16 bases spanning the gap. The CDR3 totals 16 residues. Germline CDR1 and CDR2: MNHEY and SVGEGT. This CDR3 is CASSYSPPGVMNEQFF. CDR3 sequence (DNA): TGTGCCAGCAGTTACTCACCTCCGGGAGTCATGAATGAGCAGTTCTTC.

This clonotype was found many times. This chain links TRBV20-1 with TRBJ1-3, with 7 bases matching TRBD1. The J segment lost 1 base and the V segment lost 4 bases, leaving 4 bases of the junction unmatched. The length of the CDR3 is 14 residues. Germline values: CDR1 DFQATT, CDR2 SNEGSKA (reference sequence). The CDR3 coding sequence is TGCAGTGCTACCGCAGGGGGATCTGGAAACACCATATATTTT. This gives the protein CSATAGGSGNTIYF.

This clonotype was observed at least ten times. The chain joins TRBV20-1 to TRBJ2-1; 9 nucleotides match TRBD2. With V trimmed by 0 bases and J by 6 bases, 9 bases remained unmatched. Germline loops: CDR1 DFQATT, CDR2 SNEGSKA (reference sequence). CDR3 length equals 16 residues. The CDR3 loop reads CSAREPSGIGPNEQFF. CDR3 sequence (DNA): TGCAGTGCTAGAGAGCCTAGCGGGATCGGGCCCAATGAGCAGTTCTTC.

The chain recombines TRBV14 with TRBJ2-5, with D perhaps TRBD1 or TRBD2 (5 bases each). Germline CDR1 and CDR2: SGHDN and FVKESK. The length of the CDR3 is 13 residues. Trimming took 4 bases from V and 5 from J, leaving 11 bases between them. The CDR3 DNA reads as TGTGCCAGCAGCCCCGGGACGTGGGAGACCCAGTACTTC. Protein sequence: CASSPGTWETQYF.

Comments on this clonotype: The missing conserved phenylalanine or tryptophan at the end of this CDR3 makes a read error likely. The chain has TRBV20-1 and TRBJ2-3; D uncertain. The CDR3 loop spans 10 amino acids. Germline values: CDR1 DFQATT, CDR2 SNEGSKA (reference sequence). V was cut by 2 bases and J by 6 bases, with 3 bases left in between. CDR3 sequence (DNA): TGCAGTGCTAGACTGGATACGCAGTATTTG. Translation gives CSARLDTQYL.